This entry lists 21 T cell receptor beta chains sequenced from one sample in a study of Graves' ophthalmopathy and Graves' hyperthyroidism. Amplification targeted the TCR beta CDR3 regions, with RNA transcripts as the source material. Amplification began with first-round RT-PCR using HTBI primers, then second-round multiplex PCR was performed. Using its own MiXCR run on the multiplex PCR reads, TCRdb lists one record per CDR3 protein. The sample shows a few hundred thousand distinct CDR3 sequences, about a sixth of them seen only once. The sample consisted of peripheral blood. The receptor set was obtained from an adult woman with stable Graves' hyperthyroidism.

Many counts were recorded for this clonotype. The chain couples TRBV19 to TRBJ2-5, with a tentative D call TRBD1 (6 bases). CDR1 and CDR2 from the germline V gene are LNHDA and SQIVND (reference sequence). The germline V and J ends were trimmed by 6 bases and 5 bases, with 13 bases remaining between them. This CDR3 has 13 amino acids. For the CDR3, the DNA is TGTGCCAGTAGAAATCAGGGGCAGGAGACCCAGTACTTC. This gives the protein CASRNQGQETQYF. Full variable domain (missing parts from reference TRBV19 and TRBJ2-5): DGGITQSPKYLFRKEGQNVTLSCEQNLNHDAMYWYRQDPGQGLRLIYYSQIVNDFQKGDIAEGYSVSREKKESFPLTVTSAQKNPTAFYLCASRNQGQETQYFGPGTRLLVL.

There are many counts of this clonotype. The chain combines TRBV28 with TRBJ1-1; possibly TRBD1 for D (5 bases). V lost 3 bases and J lost 7, with 12 bases in between. Germline V gene data show CDR1 as MDHEN and CDR2 as SYDVKM. The CDR3 totals 13 residues. CDR3 bases: TGTGCCAGCAGTTTTTCGGGGCGGGGTGAAGCTTTCTTT. Encoded protein: CASSFSGRGEAFF.

As regards this clonotype: It may be a read error: a sequence one base away is much more abundant. The rearrangement uses TRBV6-5 and TRBJ1-6; the D is unclear. This CDR3 comprises 15 residues. Germline V CDR1 and CDR2: MNHEY, SVGAGI. CDR3 region: CANSYSSSSNSPLHF. CDR3 DNA: TGTGCCAACAGTTACTCGAGCAGTTCTAATTCACCCCTCCACTTT.

This clonotype was counted ten times or more. The rearrangement joins TRBV30 to TRBJ1-2; 8 bases are shared with TRBD1. CDR1 and CDR2 (germline): GTSNPN, SVGIG (reference sequence). The CDR3 totals 14 residues. The trim removed 3 bases at V and 2 bases at J, leaving 5 bases unmatched. CDR3 sequence (DNA): TGTGCCTGGAGCAGGGGGCCGGGGAACTATGGCTACACCTTC. Translating gives CAWSRGPGNYGYTF.

This clonotype has at least ten counts. This chain links TRBV24-1 with TRBJ1-1, with 9 bases lining up with TRBD1. Germline trimming cut 7 bases from V and 3 bases from J; bases unmatched to any gene: 5. This CDR3 has 14 residues. Germline V gene lookup returns CDR1 KGHDR and CDR2 SFDVKD. The CDR3, as DNA: TGTGCCACCAGAGAGGGACAGGGAGACACTGAAGCTTTCTTT. As protein: CATREGQGDTEAFF.

Many counts were recorded for this clonotype. The chain employs TRBV28 and TRBJ2-7; 12 positions match TRBD2. Germline V CDR1 and CDR2: MDHEN, SYDVKM. Trimming cost V 3 bases and J 0 bases; bases outside gene matches: 9. The CDR3 is 18 residues long. CDR3 loop: CASSLGLAGPPSSYEQYF. CDR3 in DNA: TGTGCCAGCAGTTTGGGACTAGCGGGCCCCCCAAGCTCCTACGAGCAGTACTTC.

This clonotype was detected only once. Germline is not matched at one junction end, which may reflect a read error. The chain links TRBV7-9 to TRBJ2-5; TRBD1 might be the D (6 bases). This CDR3 is 15 amino acids long. Germline CDR1 is SEHNR and CDR2 is FQNEAQ (reference sequence). CDR3 sequence reads: CAISPLGTPHETQYF. The CDR3 DNA is TGTGCCATCAGCCCTCTCGGGACACCCCACGAGACCCAGTACTTC.

This clonotype was counted ten times or more. CDR3 nucleotide sequence: TGCGCCAGCAGCCAAGATCGGCACCCTAGCAATTCACCCCTCCACTTT. It encodes CASSQDRHPSNSPLHF. This sequence joins TRBV4-3 and TRBJ1-6; D is undetermined. V lost 0 bases to trimming and J lost 7 bases, with 13 bases between them. The CDR3 totals 16 residues. Germline values: CDR1 LGHNA, CDR2 YSLEER.

This clonotype came up many times. The V and J genes are TRBV6-2 or TRBV6-3 and TRBJ2-2; D unclear. Trimming left V 2 bases short and J 1 base short, with 5 bases between. The CDR3 spans 14 residues. Germline V CDR1 and CDR2: MNHEY, SVGEGT. CDR3 protein: CASSYTRNTGELFF. The CDR3 DNA reads as TGTGCCAGCAGTTACACACGGAACACCGGGGAGCTGTTTTTT.

The chain combines TRBV7-3 with TRBJ2-7; maybe TRBD1 (5 bases). V was trimmed by 5 bases and J by 2 bases, leaving 13 bases between them. This CDR3 has 14 residues. Per the germline V gene, CDR1 is SGHTA and CDR2 is FQGTGA. This CDR3 is CASSLQAGPYEQYF. The CDR3 DNA sequence: TGTGCCAGCAGCCTACAGGCTGGCCCCTACGAGCAGTACTTC.

Many counts were recorded for this clonotype. The V gene is TRBV6-5, the J gene TRBJ1-1, with TRBD1 identical over 8 bases. CDR1 and CDR2 from the germline V gene are MNHEY and SVGAGI. The CDR3 consists of 15 residues. The J segment lost 3 bases and the V segment lost 2 bases, leaving 5 bases of the junction unmatched. The CDR3: CASSYRTGQHTEAFF. CDR3 nucleotides: TGTGCCAGCAGTTACCGGACAGGGCAACACACTGAAGCTTTCTTT.

The sample holds many counts of this clonotype. V usage is TRBV28 and J usage is TRBJ2-7; 14 bases map to TRBD2. Germline V gene lookup returns CDR1 MDHEN and CDR2 SYDVKM. The CDR3 consists of 16 residues. The trim removed 4 bases at V and 5 bases at J, leaving 7 bases unmatched. The CDR3 spells CASSSHPGLAGDEQYF. CDR3 DNA: TGTGCCAGCAGTTCCCACCCGGGACTAGCGGGAGACGAGCAGTACTTC.

This clonotype was recorded many times. The chain employs TRBV6-5 and TRBJ2-7; D unclear. Trimming took off 4 bases at V and 0 bases at J, with 13 bases between the two ends. The CDR3 spans 15 residues. The V gene's germline CDR1 is MNHEY and CDR2 SVGAGI. The CDR3 DNA reads TGTGCCAGCAGTTCCGGGTTTGAAGCCTCCTACGAGCAGTACTTC. Translated: CASSSGFEASYEQYF.

This clonotype was seen a handful of times. The chain employs TRBV6-2 or TRBV6-3 and TRBJ2-2; 9 bases line up with TRBD2. This CDR3 contains 16 residues. V gave up 2 bases and J gave up 6 bases; unmatched junction bases: 7. Germline V gene lookup returns CDR1 MNHEY and CDR2 SVGEGT. CDR3 nucleotides: TGTGCCAGCAGTTACACGGGACTAGCTCTCGCCGGGGAGCTGTTTTTT. Translating gives CASSYTGLALAGELFF.

The V gene is TRBV12-3 or TRBV12-4, the J gene TRBJ1-5; no firm D call. CDR3 length: 13 residues. V was shortened by 4 bases and J by 7 bases, with 11 bases between the two germline ends. Here the CDR3 DNA reads TGTGCCAGCAGTTCTTTTAACAAGCAGCCCCAGCATTTT. This translates into CASSSFNKQPQHF.

The chain carries TRBV28 and TRBJ2-2; TRBD2 matches at 9 bases. Trimming removed 1 base from V and 0 bases from J; junction bases left unmatched: 6. CDR3 size: 18 residues. Germline loops: CDR1 MDHEN, CDR2 SYDVKM. Here the CDR3 DNA reads TGTGCCAGCAGTTTATTACTAGCGGGCCTCTCGAACACCGGGGAGCTGTTTTTT. The encoded protein is CASSLLLAGLSNTGELFF.

This clonotype has ten or more counts. V and J are TRBV2 and TRBJ1-2; D call uncertain. This CDR3 is built from 14 residues. Looked up from germline, CDR1 is SNHLY and CDR2 is FYNNEI. V dropped 1 base and J dropped 11 bases, with 17 bases sitting between them. The CDR3 DNA follows: TGTGCCAGCAGTGAAGGGACGGATTTTTCGGGGTACACCTTC. Protein sequence: CASSEGTDFSGYTF.

This clonotype was seen many times. The V and J genes are TRBV11-2 and TRBJ2-7; D is possibly TRBD1 (7 bases). The CDR3 runs 15 residues. V was shortened by 5 bases and J by 0 bases, with 14 bases between the two germline ends. Germline lookup yields CDR1 SGHAT and CDR2 FQNNGV. The chain's CDR3 is CASSLFQGGSYEQYF. The CDR3 coding sequence is TGTGCCAGCAGCCTCTTTCAGGGGGGCTCCTACGAGCAGTACTTC.

This clonotype occurred a few times. The chain links TRBV4-2 to TRBJ1-1, with a tentative D call TRBD1 (5 bases). From germline, CDR1 is LGHNA and CDR2 YNFKEQ. V lost 4 bases and J 0 bases, leaving 21 bases between the germline ends. CDR3 size: 18 residues. CDR3 sequence (DNA): TGTGCCAGCAGCCCATATTACCCGGGGACGGGGATGAACACTGAAGCTTTCTTT. Its translation is CASSPYYPGTGMNTEAFF.

There are many counts of this clonotype. The chain joins TRBV10-3 to TRBJ1-6; no clear D. The CDR3 runs 18 residues. Trimming stripped 2 bases from V and 7 bases from J, with 21 bases between. Germline V gene sequence: CDR1 ENHRY, CDR2 SYGVKD. CDR3 sequence: CAISEDPLGSRPNSPLHF. DNA of the CDR3: TGTGCCATCAGTGAGGATCCCTTGGGGAGCCGGCCAAATTCACCCCTCCACTTT.

This clonotype was seen ten or more times. The rearrangement uses TRBV6-2 or TRBV6-3 and TRBJ1-5; D possibly corresponds to TRBD1 (5 bases). Trimming cost V 3 bases and J 6 bases, with 12 bases left between them. Germline V gene data show CDR1 as MNHEY and CDR2 as SVGEGT. This CDR3 spans 14 amino acids. CDR3 in amino acids: CASSYWQGGQPQHF. The CDR3 nucleotides are TGTGCCAGCAGTTATTGGCAGGGTGGTCAGCCCCAGCATTTT.